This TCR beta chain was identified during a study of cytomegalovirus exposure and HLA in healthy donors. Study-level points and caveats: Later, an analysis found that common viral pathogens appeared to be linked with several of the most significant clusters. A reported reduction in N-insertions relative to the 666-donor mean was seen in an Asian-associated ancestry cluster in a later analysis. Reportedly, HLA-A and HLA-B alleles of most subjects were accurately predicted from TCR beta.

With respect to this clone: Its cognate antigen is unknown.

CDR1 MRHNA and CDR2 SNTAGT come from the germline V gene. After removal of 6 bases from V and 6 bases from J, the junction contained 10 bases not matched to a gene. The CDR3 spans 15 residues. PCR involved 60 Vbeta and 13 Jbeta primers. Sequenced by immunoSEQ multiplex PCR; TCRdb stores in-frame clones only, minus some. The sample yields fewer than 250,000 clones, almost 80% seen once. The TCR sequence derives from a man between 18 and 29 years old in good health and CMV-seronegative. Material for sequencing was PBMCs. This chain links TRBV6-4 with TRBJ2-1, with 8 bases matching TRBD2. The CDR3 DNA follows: TGTGCCAGCAGCCCCTTAATAGCGGGGAGCAATGAGCAGTTCTTC. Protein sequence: CASSPLIAGSNEQFF.